This T cell receptor (beta chain) was profiled in a study of beta chain features in type 1 diabetes. This clone was picked up a small number of times. Expressed TCRB transcripts were sequenced because the entire RNA isolate underwent reverse transcription. The table came from immunoSEQ multiplex PCR; TCRdb's copy has only in-frame clones and leaves some out. The repertoire holds about 360,000 clones, with over 10% as singletons. The sequence was obtained from a man aged 18 to 29 in good health. Sequencing used naive CD4+ T cells from blood.

DNA of the CDR3: TGTGCCAGCAGTCCACCGGGACAGGCCGCCCCTGAAGCTTTCTTT. It codes for CASSPPGQAAPEAFF. This chain uses TRBV28 with TRBJ1-1; 8 bases map to TRBD1. Germline V gene sequence: CDR1 MDHEN, CDR2 SYDVKM. The CDR3 is made up of 15 amino acids. V was pared by 5 bases and J by 6 bases, with 11 bases of the junction left unmatched.